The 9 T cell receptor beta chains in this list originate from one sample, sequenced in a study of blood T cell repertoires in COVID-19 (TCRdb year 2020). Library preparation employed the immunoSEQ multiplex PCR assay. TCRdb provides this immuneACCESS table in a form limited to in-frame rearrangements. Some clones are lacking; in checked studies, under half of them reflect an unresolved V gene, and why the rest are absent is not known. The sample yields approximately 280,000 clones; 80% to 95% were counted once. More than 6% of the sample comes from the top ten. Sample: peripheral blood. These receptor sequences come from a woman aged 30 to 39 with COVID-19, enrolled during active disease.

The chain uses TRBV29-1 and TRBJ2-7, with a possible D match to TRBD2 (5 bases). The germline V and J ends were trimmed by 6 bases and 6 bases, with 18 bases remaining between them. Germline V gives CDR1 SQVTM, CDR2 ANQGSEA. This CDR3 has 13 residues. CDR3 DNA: TGCAGCGTAAACCCGACGGGGATAGGCGAGCAGTACTTC. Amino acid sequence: CSVNPTGIGEQYF.

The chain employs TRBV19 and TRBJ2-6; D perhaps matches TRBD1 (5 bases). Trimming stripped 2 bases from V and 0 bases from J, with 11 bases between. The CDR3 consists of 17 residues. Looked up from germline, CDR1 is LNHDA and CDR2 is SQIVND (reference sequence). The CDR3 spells CASSIRGVGSGANVLTF. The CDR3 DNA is TGTGCCAGTAGTATAAGGGGTGTGGGCTCTGGGGCCAACGTCCTGACTTTC.

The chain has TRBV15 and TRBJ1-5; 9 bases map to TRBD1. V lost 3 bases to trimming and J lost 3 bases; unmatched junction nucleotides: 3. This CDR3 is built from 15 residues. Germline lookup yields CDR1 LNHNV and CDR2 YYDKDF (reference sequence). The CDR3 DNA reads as TGTGCCACCAGCAGGGACAGGGGCTTCAATCAGCCCCAGCATTTT. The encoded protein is CATSRDRGFNQPQHF.

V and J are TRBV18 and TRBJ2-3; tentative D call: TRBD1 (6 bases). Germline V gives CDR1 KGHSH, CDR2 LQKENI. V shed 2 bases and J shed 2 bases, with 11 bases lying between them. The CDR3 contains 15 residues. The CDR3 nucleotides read TGTGCCAGCTCACCATTAGGACAGTCCACAGATACGCAGTATTTT. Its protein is CASSPLGQSTDTQYF.

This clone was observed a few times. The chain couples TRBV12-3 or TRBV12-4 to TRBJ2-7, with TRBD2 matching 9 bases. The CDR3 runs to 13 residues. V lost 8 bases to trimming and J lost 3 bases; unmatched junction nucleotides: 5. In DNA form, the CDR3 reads TGTGCCAGCCGAGCTAGCGGGATCTACGAGCAGTACTTC. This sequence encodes CASRASGIYEQYF.

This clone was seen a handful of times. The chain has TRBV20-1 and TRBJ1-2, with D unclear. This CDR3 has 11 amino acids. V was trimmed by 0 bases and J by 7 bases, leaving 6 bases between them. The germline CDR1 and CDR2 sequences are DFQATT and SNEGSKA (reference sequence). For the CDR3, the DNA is TGCAGTGCTAGAGAGAGGCCTGGCTACACCTTC. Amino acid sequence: CSARERPGYTF.

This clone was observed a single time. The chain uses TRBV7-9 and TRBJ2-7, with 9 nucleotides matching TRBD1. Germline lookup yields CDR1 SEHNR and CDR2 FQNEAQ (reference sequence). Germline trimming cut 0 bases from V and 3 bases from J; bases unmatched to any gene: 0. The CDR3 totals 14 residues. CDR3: CASSLADRGYEQYF. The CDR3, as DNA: TGTGCCAGCAGCTTAGCGGACAGGGGCTACGAGCAGTACTTC.

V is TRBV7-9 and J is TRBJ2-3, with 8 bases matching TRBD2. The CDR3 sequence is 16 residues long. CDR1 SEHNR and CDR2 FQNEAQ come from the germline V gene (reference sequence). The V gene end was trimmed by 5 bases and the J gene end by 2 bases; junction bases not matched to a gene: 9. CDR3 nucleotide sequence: TGTGCCAGCAGCCGATCAGCGGGAGCTAACACAGATACGCAGTATTTT. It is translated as CASSRSAGANTDTQYF.

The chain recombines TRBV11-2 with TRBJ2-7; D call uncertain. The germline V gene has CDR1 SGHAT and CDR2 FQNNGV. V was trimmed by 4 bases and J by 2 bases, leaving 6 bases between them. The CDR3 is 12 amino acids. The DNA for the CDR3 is TGTGCCAGCAGCTCCCTAGCCTACGAGCAGTACTTC. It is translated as CASSSLAYEQYF.